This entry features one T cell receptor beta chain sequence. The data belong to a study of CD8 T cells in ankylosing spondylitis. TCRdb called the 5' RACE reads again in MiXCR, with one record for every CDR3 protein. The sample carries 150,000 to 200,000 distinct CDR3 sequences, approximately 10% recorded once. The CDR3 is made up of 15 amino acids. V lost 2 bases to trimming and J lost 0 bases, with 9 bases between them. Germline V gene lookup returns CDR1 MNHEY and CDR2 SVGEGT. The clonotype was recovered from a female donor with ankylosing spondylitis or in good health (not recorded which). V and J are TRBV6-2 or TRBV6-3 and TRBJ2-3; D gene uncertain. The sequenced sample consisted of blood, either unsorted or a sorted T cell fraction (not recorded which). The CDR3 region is CASSYRVASTDTQYF. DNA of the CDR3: TGTGCCAGCAGTTACCGGGTGGCTAGCACAGATACGCAGTATTTT.